This T cell receptor beta chain was captured by sequencing in a study of T cell responses to AZD1222 COVID-19 vaccine. Study conclusions and caveats: At 160-218 and 743-854, vaccine-associated CD4 TCRs were dominant, and they spanned spike. There were mostly white British donors and more females than males, and clonal diversity was possibly underestimated. Spike-specific TCR breadth and depth both grew after two AZD1222 doses.

A word on this clone: Its antigen is still unknown.

Sequenced by immunoSEQ multiplex PCR; TCRdb stores in-frame clones only, minus some. The sample consists of about 93,000 clones, about nine tenths of them appearing once. The V segment lost 1 base and the J segment 2 bases; nucleotides outside the gene matches: 13. The CDR3 spans 18 residues. Germline assignment: CDR1 LGHNA and CDR2 YSLEER. Sequences were derived from peripheral blood, sampled on day 0 of MenACWY control vaccination. V is TRBV4-3 and J is TRBJ2-7, with 8 bases lining up with TRBD1. The sequence was collected from an adult in good health. The CDR3 reads CASSQGRLIAQGAYEQYF. The DNA for the CDR3 is TGCGCCAGCAGCCAAGGACGGCTAATAGCACAGGGGGCCTACGAGCAGTACTTC.